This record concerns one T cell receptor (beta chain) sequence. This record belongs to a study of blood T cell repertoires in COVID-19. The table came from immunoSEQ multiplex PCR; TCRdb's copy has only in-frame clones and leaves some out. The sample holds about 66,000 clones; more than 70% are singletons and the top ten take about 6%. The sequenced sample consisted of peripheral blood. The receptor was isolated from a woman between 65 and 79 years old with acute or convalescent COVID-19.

CDR3 loop: CASRTLDMYNEQFF. In DNA, the CDR3 is TGTGCCAGCAGAACCCTGGACATGTACAATGAGCAGTTCTTC. The chain couples TRBV6-5 to TRBJ2-1; tentatively, D is TRBD1 (5 bases). The length of the CDR3 is 14 residues. Germline CDR1 reads MNHEY; CDR2 reads SVGAGI. Deletions cut 6 bases from V and 4 bases from J, with 13 bases between.